This T cell receptor (beta chain) originates from a study of blood T cell repertoires in COVID-19. The ends were cut back, 2 bases at V and 7 bases at J, with 9 bases in the middle. The CDR3 length is 11 residues. Germline CDR1 and CDR2: DFQATT and SNEGSKA (reference sequence). The repertoire was sequenced with immunoSEQ multiplex PCR; TCRdb's copy has only in-frame clones and lacks some. The sample contains some 300,000 clones, 90% of which appear only once. The clonotype originates from a woman aged 40-49 years with COVID-19, enrolled during active disease. The specimen was peripheral blood. The chain links TRBV20-1 to TRBJ2-7, with D maybe TRBD1 (5 bases). CDR3 nucleotide sequence: TGCAGTGCTAGACAGGGCCGAGAGCAGTACTTC. Protein sequence: CSARQGREQYF.